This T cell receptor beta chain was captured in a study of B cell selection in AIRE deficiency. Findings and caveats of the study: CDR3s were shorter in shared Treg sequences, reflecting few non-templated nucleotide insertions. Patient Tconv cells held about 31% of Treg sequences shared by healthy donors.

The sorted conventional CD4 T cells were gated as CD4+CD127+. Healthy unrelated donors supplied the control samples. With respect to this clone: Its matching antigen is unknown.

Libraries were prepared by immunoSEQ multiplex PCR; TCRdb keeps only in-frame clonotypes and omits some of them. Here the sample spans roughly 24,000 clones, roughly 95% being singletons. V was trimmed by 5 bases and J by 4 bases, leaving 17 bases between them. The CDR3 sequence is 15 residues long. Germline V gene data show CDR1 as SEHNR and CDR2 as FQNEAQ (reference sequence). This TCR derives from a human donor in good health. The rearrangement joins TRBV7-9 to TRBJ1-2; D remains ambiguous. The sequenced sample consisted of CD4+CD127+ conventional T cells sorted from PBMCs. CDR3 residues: CASSRPHGKTYGYTF. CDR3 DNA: TGTGCCAGCAGCAGGCCCCATGGAAAGACCTATGGCTACACCTTC.